This T cell receptor (beta chain) came from a study of T cell repertoires in ileal Crohn's disease. Assay: immunoSEQ multiplex PCR; the TCRdb copy retains only in-frame clones and omits some. Of some 15,000 clones listed, roughly four fifths are singletons. The CDR3 contains 15 residues. Germline V gene lookup returns CDR1 MNHEY and CDR2 SMNVEV (reference sequence). The J segment lost 3 bases and the V segment lost 6 bases, leaving 9 bases of the junction unmatched. Points on this clone: What it binds is not known.

Points from the study as a whole: Clonal expansions were more frequent in active smokers than non-smokers at surgery.

The sequence was obtained from an adult with Crohn's disease. The sample consisted of ileal tissue. The chain employs TRBV27 and TRBJ2-3, with 7 nucleotides matching TRBD1. The CDR3 protein is CASRVGDRKTDTQYF. The CDR3 DNA sequence: TGTGCCAGCAGGGTGGGGGACAGAAAGACAGATACGCAGTATTTT.